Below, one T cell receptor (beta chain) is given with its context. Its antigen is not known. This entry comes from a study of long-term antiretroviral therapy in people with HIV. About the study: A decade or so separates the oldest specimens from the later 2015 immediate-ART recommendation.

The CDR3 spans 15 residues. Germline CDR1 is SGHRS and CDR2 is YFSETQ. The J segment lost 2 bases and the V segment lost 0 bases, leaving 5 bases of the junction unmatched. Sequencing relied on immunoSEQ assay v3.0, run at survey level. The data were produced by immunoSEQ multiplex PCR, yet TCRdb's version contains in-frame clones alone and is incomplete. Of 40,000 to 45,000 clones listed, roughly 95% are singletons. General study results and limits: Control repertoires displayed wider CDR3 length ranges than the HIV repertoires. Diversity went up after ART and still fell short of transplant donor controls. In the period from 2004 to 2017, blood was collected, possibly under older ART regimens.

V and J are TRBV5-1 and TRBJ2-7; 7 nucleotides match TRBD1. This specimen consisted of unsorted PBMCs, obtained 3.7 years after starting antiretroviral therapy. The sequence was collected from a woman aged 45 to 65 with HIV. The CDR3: CASSLERGTAYEQYF. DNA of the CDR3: TGCGCCAGCAGCTTGGAGAGGGGGACAGCCTACGAGCAGTACTTC.